The text below deals with one TCR beta chain. A far larger clone differs by one base, so this is likely a read error. The data were obtained in a study of prognosis after radiotherapy for stage I lung cancer. The CDR3 is made up of 14 amino acids. Looked up from germline, CDR1 is MDHEN and CDR2 is SYDVKM. It was by two-round multiplex PCR that TCR beta CDR3 was amplified from genomic DNA. TRBV and TRBJ genes each had their own specific primers in first-round PCR. TCRdb passed the multiplex PCR reads through MiXCR, listing each CDR3 protein once. The table has fewer than 30,000 distinct CDR3 sequences, roughly 46% seen once; the top ten hold under 15%.

The sequencing here drew on PBMCs, taken before or after stereotactic body radiation therapy (not recorded which). This TCR was recovered from a donor aged 50 or older with non-small cell lung cancer. The chain joins TRBV28 to TRBJ2-7, with 8 nucleotides matching TRBD1. The CDR3 DNA reads as TGTGCCAGCAGTCCCGGACAGGGTACCTACGAGCATTACTTC. Translation gives CASSPGQGTYEHYF.